This T cell receptor beta chain was retrieved from a study of T-cell reconstitution after alpha-beta-depleted transplantation in children (dated by TCRdb to the mid-2010s). About the full investigation: The study quantitatively tracked T-cell immune reconstitution after TCRalphabeta/CD19-depleted allogeneic hematopoietic cell transplantation in children using TCR repertoire profiling.

Per the publication, the treatment or condition label means: allogeneic hematopoietic cell transplantation with graft depleted of TCRalphabeta T cells and CD19 B cells. TCRalphabeta/CD19-depleted allogeneic hematopoietic cell grafts were given to the transplant recipients, all of whom were children. Inclusive of the bounding cysteine and phenylalanine, the CDR3 is 13 residues long. The retained sequence is limited to the CDR3, 39 bases, with the frame set at the first base. V was cut back by 1 base and J by 0 bases, leaving a gap of 4 bases between them. Per the germline V gene, SGHRS is the CDR1 and YFSETQ is the CDR2. The investigation overall reported the following: Over subsequent months, a decline in hyperexpanded clone frequencies was noted, and after one year, T-cell counts and TCRbeta diversity were mostly ascribed to newly produced T cells. In some patients, high TCRbeta diversity at day 60 was attributed to recipient T cells and intrathymic progenitors that had survived conditioning. The apparently early alphabetaT-cell count recovery about two months after transplant was reportedly dependent on only several hundred rapidly expanded clones derived from non-depleted graft cells.

The library was prepared using PCR. The run used an Illumina HiSeq 2500. To normalize quantification of the TCRbeta repertoire, the TCR libraries were built with molecular barcoding that relied on unique molecular identifiers. TCRdb trimmed the raw reads at Q25, called clones with MiXCR and kept productive beta chains. Entries are consolidated by CDR3 protein sequence, retaining the most common genes and DNA. The sample yields some 300,000 distinct CDR3 sequences; almost 8% were counted once. The ten largest clones take up 8.5% to 9.5% of the sample. This clonotype occurred many times. Its binding antigen is unknown. One base away there is no much larger clone; base qualities are not given.

This clonotype was sampled from a female patient under 10 years old who had a stem cell transplant for Fanconi anemia, so the T cells may come from the graft donor. The chain is assembled from TRBV5-1 and TRBJ1-1, with an unclear D gene assignment. Sample: peripheral blood, taken 360 days after TCRalphabeta/CD19-depleted stem cell transplant. The bases read TGCGCCAGCAGCTTGATACTGAACACTGAAGCTTTCTTT. Its product reads: CASSLILNTEAFF.